The 22 T cell receptor beta chains reported below all come from one sample, sequenced in a study of T cell clones after liver transplantation. Libraries were prepared by immunoSEQ multiplex PCR; TCRdb keeps only in-frame clonotypes and omits some of them. The table has about 78,000 clones, about four fifths seen once. Specimen: CD4+ T cells from blood, collected before liver transplant. The receptor set was obtained from a human donor who received a liver transplant.

V usage is TRBV6-5 and J usage is TRBJ1-5; 8 bases fit TRBD1. Trimming cost V 8 bases and J 1 base; bases outside gene matches: 7. The CDR3 extends over 15 amino acids. The germline CDR1 and CDR2 sequences are MNHEY and SVGAGI. The CDR3 DNA reads as TGTGCCAGCTCAGGGGGCCAGGGGAGCAATCAGCCCCAGCATTTT. This codes for CASSGGQGSNQPQHF.

There are a few counts of this clone. V gene TRBV2 combines with J gene TRBJ2-1; 14 bases are shared with TRBD2. The CDR3 has 19 amino acids. Germline CDR1 reads SNHLY; CDR2 reads FYNNEI. V dropped 5 bases and J dropped 4; count of bases not matched to a gene: 13. The CDR3 DNA sequence: TGTGCCAGCAGTTCCAGCTCGGGGACTAGCGGGAGTCGGTACAATGAGCAGTTCTTC. It codes for CASSSSSGTSGSRYNEQFF.

V is TRBV7-6 and J is TRBJ2-1, with D possibly TRBD1 on 6 matching bases. This CDR3 has 15 residues. The germline V gene has CDR1 SGHVS and CDR2 FNYEAQ. Trimming took 4 bases from V and 4 from J, leaving 14 bases between them. The CDR3 protein is CASSSQGGPYNEQFF. The CDR3 bases are TGTGCCAGCAGCTCACAGGGCGGACCTTACAATGAGCAGTTCTTC.

This chain uses TRBV28 with TRBJ1-1, with D hard to call. Germline V gene data show CDR1 as MDHEN and CDR2 as SYDVKM. The CDR3 consists of 13 residues. Trimming stripped 5 bases from V and 3 bases from J, with 10 bases between. The CDR3 DNA reads TGTGCCAGCAGTACATATCCCCACACTGAAGCTTTCTTT. Translating gives CASSTYPHTEAFF.

This rearrangement joins TRBV20-1 to TRBJ2-7; TRBD1 is a possible D gene (6 bases). Germline V lookup: CDR1 DFQATT, CDR2 SNEGSKA (reference sequence). V gave up 5 bases and J gave up 4 bases, with 6 bases separating them. The length of the CDR3 is 10 residues. The CDR3 nucleotides are TGCAGTGCTGGACAGTACGAGCAGTACTTC. As protein: CSAGQYEQYF.

The chain carries TRBV28 and TRBJ1-5; D not certain. CDR3 length: 13 amino acids. The germline V gene encodes CDR1 MDHEN and CDR2 SYDVKM. V lost 2 bases to trimming and J lost 5 bases, with 7 bases between them. This chain's CDR3 is CASSLGDYQPQHF. The CDR3 nucleotides are TGTGCCAGCAGTTTAGGGGATTATCAGCCCCAGCATTTT.

The chain is built from TRBV27 and TRBJ2-6, with D perhaps TRBD1 (6 bases). Germline values: CDR1 MNHEY, CDR2 SMNVEV (reference sequence). Trimming left V 5 bases short and J 2 bases short, with 13 bases between. The CDR3 contains 16 residues. CDR3 loop: CASSTQGPTGANVLTF. In DNA form, the CDR3 reads TGTGCCAGCAGTACACAGGGCCCCACTGGGGCCAACGTCCTGACTTTC.

This sequence joins TRBV18 and TRBJ1-3; D gene unclear. V gave up 2 bases and J gave up 0 bases, with 11 bases separating them. This CDR3 region has 16 residues. Germline CDR1 and CDR2: KGHSH and LQKENI. The CDR3: CASSPAGPSSGNTIYF. CDR3 sequence (DNA): TGTGCCAGCTCACCAGCCGGACCCAGCTCTGGAAACACCATATATTTT.

The genes are TRBV6-1 and TRBJ2-7; D tentatively reads TRBD1 or TRBD2 (6 bases each). V lost 7 bases and J lost 7, with 14 bases in between. The CDR3 consists of 12 residues. Germline CDR1 and CDR2: MNHNS and SASEGT. Here the CDR3 DNA reads TGTGCCAGCATGAGGGGGGACTCGGAGCAGTACTTC. It is translated as CASMRGDSEQYF.

The chain joins TRBV2 to TRBJ2-2, with TRBD2 matching 7 bases. Germline V gene sequence: CDR1 SNHLY, CDR2 FYNNEI. The V and J ends lost 4 bases and 8 bases, in that order; junction bases with no gene match: 13. This CDR3 is 16 amino acids long. The CDR3: CASSGPGGREPGELFF. The CDR3 DNA follows: TGTGCCAGCAGTGGCCCCGGGGGGAGGGAGCCTGGGGAGCTGTTTTTT.

This clone has more than one count but fewer than ten. The rearrangement links TRBV18 to TRBJ2-5; D is uncertain. Between the trimmed V and J ends, which lost 2 bases and 4 bases, there was a span of 11 bases. CDR1 KGHSH and CDR2 LQKENI come from the germline V gene. The CDR3 is 14 residues long. In DNA, the CDR3 is TGTGCCAGCTCACCATTCGGTGGGCCAGAGACCCAGTACTTC. It translates to CASSPFGGPETQYF.

DNA of the CDR3: TGCGCCAGCAGTGTGGACAAGTCCTACAATGAGCAGTTCTTC. Amino acids: CASSVDKSYNEQFF. The chain recombines TRBV10-1 with TRBJ2-1; D possibly corresponds to TRBD1 (5 bases). V dropped 4 bases and J dropped 1 base, with 8 bases sitting between them. Germline V gene lookup returns CDR1 WNHNN and CDR2 SYGVQD (reference sequence). The CDR3 runs 14 residues.

The chain carries TRBV2 and TRBJ1-1; D is unresolved. V gave up 6 bases and J gave up 0 bases, with 14 bases separating them. The CDR3 is made up of 15 amino acids. The germline V gene encodes CDR1 SNHLY and CDR2 FYNNEI. In DNA form, the CDR3 reads TGTGCCAGCAGCGCCCAATTGAGGGTGAACACTGAAGCTTTCTTT. Encoded protein: CASSAQLRVNTEAFF. Full variable domain (outside the CDR3, taken from reference TRBV2 and TRBJ1-1): EPEVTQTPSHQVTQMGQEVILRCVPISNHLYFYWYRQILGQKVEFLVSFYNNEISEKSEIFDDQFSVERPDGSNFTLKIRSTKLEDSAMYFCASSAQLRVNTEAFFGQGTRLTVV.

The CDR3 here is CASSPKPYEQYF. CDR3 DNA: TGTGCCAGCAGCCCCAAGCCGTACGAGCAGTACTTC. This sequence joins TRBV6-6 and TRBJ2-7; D gene unclear. This CDR3 is built from 12 residues. Germline lookup yields CDR1 MNHNY and CDR2 SVGAGI (reference sequence). V was shortened by 6 bases and J by 4 bases, with 10 bases between the two germline ends.

V is TRBV2 and J is TRBJ2-7; D is unresolved. V lost 6 bases and J 0 bases, leaving 6 bases between the germline ends. Germline V gene sequence: CDR1 SNHLY, CDR2 FYNNEI. The CDR3 contains 12 residues. The CDR3 bases are TGTGCCAGCAGAGCCAGCTCCTACGAGCAGTACTTC. It yields the protein CASRASSYEQYF.

The chain links TRBV2 to TRBJ2-7; weak D call: TRBD1 (5 bases). The CDR3 runs to 12 residues. The ends were cut back, 5 bases at V and 3 bases at J, with 8 bases in the middle. Per the germline V gene, CDR1 is SNHLY and CDR2 is FYNNEI. The CDR3 region has the DNA TGTGCCAGCAGTCCTCAGGGCTACGAGCAGTACTTC. Translating gives CASSPQGYEQYF.

This chain connects TRBV11-1 to TRBJ1-2; the D is unclear. The CDR3 has 15 amino acids. Germline V gives CDR1 SGHAT, CDR2 FQDESV (reference sequence). V was shortened by 2 bases and J by 6 bases, with 16 bases between the two germline ends. The CDR3 DNA follows: TGTGCCAGCAGCTTAAGAGGCCCTGCGATGGATGGCTACACCTTC. This translates into CASSLRGPAMDGYTF. The whole variable domain, remainder taken from reference TRBV11-1 and TRBJ1-2, is EAEVAQSPRYKITEKSQAVAFWCDPISGHATLYWYRQILGQGPELLVQFQDESVVDDSQLPKDRFSAERLKGVDSTLKIQPAELGDSAMYLCASSLRGPAMDGYTFGSGTRLTVV.

CDR3 residues: CASTQRVGGTGNTIYF. CDR3 bases: TGTGCCAGCACCCAACGGGTGGGGGGGACTGGAAACACCATATATTTT. This chain links TRBV7-3 with TRBJ1-3; D is possibly TRBD1 (5 bases). CDR1 and CDR2 (germline): SGHTA, FQGTGA. The V gene lost 7 bases and the J gene lost 2 bases, with 18 bases spanning the gap. CDR3 length: 16 amino acids.

The V and J genes are TRBV6-9 and TRBJ2-7; TRBD1 is a possible D gene (5 bases). Germline lookup yields CDR1 MNHGY and CDR2 SVAAGI. The V gene lost 5 bases and the J gene lost 3 bases, with 23 bases spanning the gap. CDR3 size: 17 residues. The CDR3: CASSTTLEEQECYEQYF. DNA of the CDR3: TGTGCCAGCAGTACCACCCTCGAGGAACAGGAGTGCTACGAGCAGTACTTC.

This chain uses TRBV28 with TRBJ1-2; tentative D call: TRBD1 (6 bases). This CDR3 region has 13 residues. Germline V CDR1 and CDR2: MDHEN, SYDVKM. V was pared by 6 bases and J by 4 bases, with 12 bases between. The CDR3 sequence: CASRADRVYGYTF. Here the CDR3 DNA reads TGTGCCAGCAGGGCGGACAGAGTCTATGGCTACACCTTC.

The chain couples TRBV19 to TRBJ2-2; TRBD2 might be the D (6 bases). Germline V lookup: CDR1 LNHDA, CDR2 SQIVND (reference sequence). This CDR3 is 15 amino acids long. Trimming took off 4 bases at V and 11 bases at J, with 20 bases between the two ends. DNA for the CDR3: TGTGCCAGTAGTAGGCAACCGGGACTCCTGCCAGAGCTGTTTTTT. Encoded protein: CASSRQPGLLPELFF.

This chain links TRBV5-1 with TRBJ2-3; 15 bases are shared with TRBD2. The CDR3 has 14 residues. With V trimmed by 9 bases and J by 5 bases, 4 bases remained unmatched. The germline V gene has CDR1 SGHRS and CDR2 YFSETQ. In nucleotides, the CDR3 is TGCGCCACCGGACTAGCGGGAGGGCAAGATACGCAGTATTTT. Its protein product is CATGLAGGQDTQYF.